This passage covers 13 T cell receptor beta chains from one sample sequenced in a study of Graves' ophthalmopathy and Graves' hyperthyroidism (dated by TCRdb to about 2018). The sequencer listed for this sample is Illumina HiSeq 2000. TCR beta CDR3 regions were amplified from RNA transcripts for repertoire sequencing. The first round was an RT-PCR using HTBI primers with the Qiagen OneStep RT-PCR kit, and this first round was followed by a second-round multiplex PCR, then size selection and purification. TCRdb reworked the public reads: Q25 trimming with fastp, MiXCR clone assembly, productive beta chains retained. Each entry is one CDR3 protein sequence, shown with its most common DNA and genes. The sample table records roughly 1.1 million distinct CDR3 sequences; 36% of these occur just once. The ten largest account for approximately 10% of the sample. The sample comprised peripheral blood or thyroid tissue (not recorded which). The receptors were gathered from an adult man with Graves' hyperthyroidism.

As regards this clonotype: Possible read error: a much larger clone is one base away. The chain combines TRBV7-8 with TRBJ2-7; TRBD2 might be the D (6 bases). The length of the CDR3 is 13 residues. The V gene's germline CDR1 is SGHVS and CDR2 FQNEAQ. CDR3 sequence (DNA): TGTGCCAACAGCCGGGACTGGGGGGACGAGCAGTACTTC. Translating gives CANSRDWGDEQYF. Using reference TRBV7-8 and TRBJ2-7 for the parts outside the CDR3, the full variable domain is GAGVSQSPRYKVAKRGQDVALRCDPISGHVSLFWYQQALGQGPEFLTYFQNEAQLDKSGLPSDRFFAERPEGSVSTLKIQRTQQEDSAVYLCANSRDWGDEQYFGPGTRLTVT.

This clonotype was observed many times. V usage is TRBV11-2 and J usage is TRBJ1-1; D is undetermined. Germline V gene sequence: CDR1 SGHAT, CDR2 FQNNGV. Trimming cost V 3 bases and J 5 bases, with 13 bases left between them. CDR3 size: 14 residues. CDR3 amino acids: CASSFSPHPTEAFF. The CDR3 nucleotides read TGTGCCAGCAGCTTTTCACCGCACCCGACTGAAGCTTTCTTT. Drawing the rest from reference TRBV11-2 and TRBJ1-1, the complete variable domain is EAGVAQSPRYKIIEKRQSVAFWCNPISGHATLYWYQQILGQGPKLLIQFQNNGVVDDSQLPKDRFSAERLKGVDSTLKIQPAKLEDSAVYLCASSFSPHPTEAFFGQGTRLTVV.

The V gene is TRBV20-1, the J gene TRBJ1-1, with 7 bases fitting TRBD1. Trimming took 0 bases from V and 2 from J; bases not matched to a gene: 24. The germline V gene encodes CDR1 DFQATT and CDR2 SNEGSKA (reference sequence). This CDR3 is built from 21 residues. CDR3 in DNA: TGCAGTGCTAGAGATCATAAAGGCGGCAGGGGGACGTTTTATGTAAACACTGAAGCTTTCTTT. As protein: CSARDHKGGRGTFYVNTEAFF.

In its sample, this clonotype was seen many times. The V gene is TRBV20-1, the J gene TRBJ2-7; D unresolved. Deletions cut 2 bases from V and 2 bases from J, with 10 bases between. The germline V gene encodes CDR1 DFQATT and CDR2 SNEGSKA (reference sequence). The CDR3 extends over 13 amino acids. CDR3 region: CSARRPGTYEQYF. The CDR3 DNA follows: TGCAGTGCTAGACGGCCCGGTACCTACGAGCAGTACTTC.

At least ten counts were recorded for this clonotype. The chain uses TRBV6-5 and TRBJ1-1, with D unresolved. Germline CDR1 MNHEY, CDR2 SVGAGI. The CDR3 covers 11 residues. Trimming pared 7 bases from V and 3 bases from J, leaving 6 bases between. The CDR3 bases are TGTGCCAGCAAGCGCTACACTGAAGCTTTCTTT. Amino acids: CASKRYTEAFF.

This clonotype was detected only a few times. The chain uses TRBV2 and TRBJ1-2; no reliable D call. The V end was cut by 8 bases, the J end by 9 bases, with 16 bases between. Per germline, CDR1 SNHLY and CDR2 FYNNEI. CDR3 length: 12 residues. CDR3 nucleotide sequence: TGTGCCAGCCTCGAGGCATTCAGGAGCTACACCTTC. Protein sequence: CASLEAFRSYTF.

Concerning this clonotype itself: A read error may be the cause here, since a much bigger clone is one base away. V gene TRBV10-3 combines with J gene TRBJ1-5; no clear D. Germline V gene data show CDR1 as ENHRY and CDR2 as SYGVKD. Trimming pared 10 bases from V and 0 bases from J, leaving 10 bases between. The CDR3 extends over 13 amino acids. CDR3 protein: CASKAYSNQPQHF. The CDR3 DNA sequence: TGTGCCAGCAAGGCTTATAGCAATCAGCCCCAGCATTTT.

This clonotype was seen many times. The V and J genes are TRBV20-1 and TRBJ1-1; TRBD1 agrees at 9 bases. J gave up 9 bases and V 7 bases, and 12 bases lay outside the gene matches. Germline V lookup: CDR1 DFQATT, CDR2 SNEGSKA (reference sequence). The CDR3 extends over 13 amino acids. CDR3 in DNA: TGCAGTGTTCCGACAGGGGGTCGGACCCAAGCTTTCTTT. The encoded protein is CSVPTGGRTQAFF.

The CDR3 DNA follows: TGTGCCAGCACCTACTGGGGACAGTTCGACGAGCAGTACTTC. It codes for CASTYWGQFDEQYF. The chain is built from TRBV7-2 and TRBJ2-7; 7 nucleotides agree with TRBD1. The CDR3 contains 14 residues. Germline loops: CDR1 SGHTA, CDR2 FQGNSA. The V segment lost 7 bases and the J segment 5 bases; nucleotides outside the gene matches: 11.

Ten or more counts support this clonotype. This sequence joins TRBV5-1 and TRBJ2-5; D is tentatively TRBD1 or TRBD2 (6 bases each). The germline V gene encodes CDR1 SGHRS and CDR2 YFSETQ. Trimming removed 5 bases at V and 0 bases at J, with 11 bases between. The CDR3 spans 14 residues. CDR3 sequence reads: CASREGGYQETQYF. CDR3 DNA: TGCGCCAGCAGAGAAGGGGGGTACCAAGAGACCCAGTACTTC.

This chain links TRBV12-3 or TRBV12-4 with TRBJ2-2; 11 bases map to TRBD1. V lost 2 bases and J lost 7; bases outside the gene matches: 6. The CDR3 loop spans 16 amino acids. DNA of the CDR3: TGTGCCAGCAGTTTAAGGACAGGGGGCGGTCGCGGGGAGCTGTTTTTT. This gives the protein CASSLRTGGGRGELFF.

This clonotype was counted only a few times. V and J are TRBV7-8 and TRBJ1-4; 9 bases match TRBD1. Germline V gives CDR1 SGHVS, CDR2 FQNEAQ. The CDR3 consists of 14 residues. J lost 8 bases, V lost 6 bases, and 7 bases had no gene match. CDR3 in DNA: TGTGCCAGCAGGTCTGGGACAGGGACGGAAAAACTGTTTTTT. Protein product: CASRSGTGTEKLFF.

This clonotype was detected many times. The chain couples TRBV19 to TRBJ2-7; D is perhaps TRBD2 (6 bases). The ends were cut back, 10 bases at V and 7 bases at J, with 20 bases in the middle. From germline, CDR1 is LNHDA and CDR2 SQIVND (reference sequence). CDR3 length: 13 amino acids. CDR3 residues: CATTDGSWVEQYF. The CDR3 nucleotides read TGTGCCACCACGGACGGGAGCTGGGTGGAGCAGTACTTC.